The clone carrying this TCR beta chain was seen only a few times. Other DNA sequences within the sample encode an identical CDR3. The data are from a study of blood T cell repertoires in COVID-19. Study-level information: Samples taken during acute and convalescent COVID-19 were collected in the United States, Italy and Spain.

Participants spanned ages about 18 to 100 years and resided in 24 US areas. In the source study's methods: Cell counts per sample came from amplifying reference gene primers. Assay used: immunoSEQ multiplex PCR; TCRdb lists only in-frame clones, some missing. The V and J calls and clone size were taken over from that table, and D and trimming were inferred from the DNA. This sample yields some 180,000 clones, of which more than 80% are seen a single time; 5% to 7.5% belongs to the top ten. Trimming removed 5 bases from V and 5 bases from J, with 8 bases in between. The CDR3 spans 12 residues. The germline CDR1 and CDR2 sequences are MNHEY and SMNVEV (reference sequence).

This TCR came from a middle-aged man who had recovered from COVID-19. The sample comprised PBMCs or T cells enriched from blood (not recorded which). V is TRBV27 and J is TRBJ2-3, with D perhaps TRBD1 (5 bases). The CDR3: CASSPQGDTQYF. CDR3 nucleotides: TGTGCCAGCAGTCCCCAGGGAGATACGCAGTATTTT.